The clone carrying this T cell receptor beta chain was seen only once. The target antigen is unknown. This record comes from a study of blood T cell dynamics during melanoma immunotherapy. Study findings and constraints: Whether repertoire-driving clones were melanoma-specific could not be determined.

The time point was: pre-treatment baseline. At 12 weeks after first infusion, RECIST 1.1 defined response for most patients. Each bulk PBMC sample had roughly 400 ng DNA loaded. Libraries were prepared by immunoSEQ multiplex PCR; TCRdb keeps only in-frame clonotypes and omits some of them. The sample comprises about 11,000 clones, roughly 83% of which are singletons, and 15% to 20% rests with the top ten. CDR1 is MNHEY and CDR2 is SMNVEV in the germline V gene (reference sequence). CDR3 length: 14 residues. V gave up 3 bases and J gave up 1 base, with 9 bases separating them. The receptor was derived from a human donor with melanoma. The starting material was blood, obtained from a patient treated with checkpoint blockade. The chain joins TRBV27 to TRBJ1-1; unclear D gene. CDR3 in DNA: TGTGCCAGCAGTTTCAAGGAGGGGAACACTGAAGCTTTCTTT. It encodes CASSFKEGNTEAFF.